The T cell receptor beta chain described here comes from a study of shared clonotypes between healthy human individuals (dated by TCRdb to about 2020). Looking at the study overall: Two women and a few men aged 18 to 49 years were included in the cohort. Between about 0.8 and 8.9 billion PBMCs per donor were obtained by leukapheresis. Libraries were prepared and TCR repertoires were sequenced by different laboratories using diverse techniques, in order to increase sequencing depth and limit assay-specific biases. For each donor, three plates each were used for CD4 naive and CD4 memory, two plates were used for CD8 naive, and one plate was used for CD8 memory. The study deeply sequenced blood TCR repertoires of about 5 healthy adults to estimate repertoire size and the extent of clonotype sharing between individuals.

This clone was recorded once. This clone's antigen is unknown. Within one base of it there is no much larger clone, and no base qualities were kept. TCR CDR3 regions were amplified from genomic DNA by multiplex PCR using the deep immunoSEQ assay. Extracted genomic DNA from each cell subset was spread evenly across all wells of several immunoSEQ 96-well plates, with each plate serving as a replicate. For sorted subsets, around 200 ng genomic DNA, equal to about 30,000 T cell genomes, was loaded into each replicate PCR. The purified libraries were quantified using a Qubit 3.0 fluorometer, sized with a Bioanalyzer 2100, and then quantified again using the KAPA Library Quantification kit. Every immunoSEQ 96-well plate was sequenced on a dedicated single-read 150-cycle Illumina NextSeq 550 flow cell. As for how the authors treated the data: Because only junctional sequences without quality scores were contained in the immunoSEQ output, filtering matching that applied to full-length reads could not be performed. Sequences were annotated with PyIR, a Python wrapper for IgBLAST v1.9, and V/J genes and CDR3 were assigned using IMGT germline references. Reads were removed for weak V/J assignments (E-value above 1e-6), missing CDR3, stop codons, out-of-frame junctions, or ambiguous translated residues. A V3J clonotype was defined by an identical inferred V gene, J gene, and CDR3 amino acid sequence. Percentage overlap between repertoires was computed as shared unique clonotypes divided by the size of the smaller repertoire. Repertoire richness was assessed with RTK rarefaction, the Chao1 estimator, and Recon v2.1 estimates of unobserved clonotypes. Generation probabilities were computed with OLGA for all TCRbeta clonotypes obtained by the gDNA method from several donors. Drawn from immuneACCESS, this table holds only the in-frame rearrangements with V and J called that TCRdb kept. Clones are partly lost; checked studies trace under half to an unresolved V gene and leave the rest unexplained. From that table come the V and J calls and clone size; the DNA was used to work out D and trimming. This sample holds some 380,000 clones; 95% to 97% were observed only once. In total, the top ten clones hold 0.25% to 0.35% of the sample.

Results the study describes overall, beyond this receptor: Roughly 5% of naive CD4, around 3.5% of naive CD8, approximately 2% of memory CD4, and 0.4% of memory CD8 clonotypes were shared across several donors. Naive subsets generally had larger estimated clonotype richness than memory subsets did. Incomplete sequencing was indicated by rarefaction of sorted-subset datasets, despite the large sequencing depth. The small number of donors limited the genetic and exposure-history diversity represented. Sampling was restricted to blood, and TCR repertoires in tissue are likely to differ from TCR repertoires in blood. Pairwise subsampling indicated that sequencing depth was expected to affect the degree of clonotype sharing among donors. Higher generation probabilities were observed for clonotypes shared by all four sorted-subset donors than for non-shared clonotypes.

The donors were healthy, HIV-negative adults who had no recently reported acute infections or vaccinations. Every donor was a Caucasian adult residing in Nashville, Tennessee, USA. CD8 memory samples combined magnetically selected CD45RO+ cells with CCR7-negative CD45RA+ effector memory (TemRA) cells. After blood collection by leukapheresis, PBMCs were isolated using Ficoll-Histopaque density gradient centrifugation and then cryopreserved in the vapor phase of liquid nitrogen. Purity and quantity of every magnetically sorted T cell population were checked by analytical flow cytometry. Each sorted fraction had its genomic DNA isolated and then quantified by UV absorbance on a Nanodrop 2000c. V lost 3 bases and J lost 1 base; the stretch between them is 9 bases long. CDR1 and CDR2, per the germline V gene (reference sequence), are MNHEY and SMNVEV. Counted from cysteine to phenylalanine, this CDR3 has 14 amino acids. Only the CDR3 DNA is retained, 42 bases long and in frame from the first base.

This receptor was obtained from a man between 25 and 39 years old in good health. The material sequenced was memory CD8+ T cells sorted from blood. The cell subset or site label for this specimen denotes: CD45RO+ cells pooled with CCR7-negative TemRA cells. The rearranged chain carries TRBV27 and TRBJ1-1, with the D segment identity uncertain. The nucleotide sequence reads as follows: TGTGCCAGCAGTTTCTGGGGAGCGAACACTGAAGCTTTCTTT. Protein translation: CASSFWGANTEAFF.